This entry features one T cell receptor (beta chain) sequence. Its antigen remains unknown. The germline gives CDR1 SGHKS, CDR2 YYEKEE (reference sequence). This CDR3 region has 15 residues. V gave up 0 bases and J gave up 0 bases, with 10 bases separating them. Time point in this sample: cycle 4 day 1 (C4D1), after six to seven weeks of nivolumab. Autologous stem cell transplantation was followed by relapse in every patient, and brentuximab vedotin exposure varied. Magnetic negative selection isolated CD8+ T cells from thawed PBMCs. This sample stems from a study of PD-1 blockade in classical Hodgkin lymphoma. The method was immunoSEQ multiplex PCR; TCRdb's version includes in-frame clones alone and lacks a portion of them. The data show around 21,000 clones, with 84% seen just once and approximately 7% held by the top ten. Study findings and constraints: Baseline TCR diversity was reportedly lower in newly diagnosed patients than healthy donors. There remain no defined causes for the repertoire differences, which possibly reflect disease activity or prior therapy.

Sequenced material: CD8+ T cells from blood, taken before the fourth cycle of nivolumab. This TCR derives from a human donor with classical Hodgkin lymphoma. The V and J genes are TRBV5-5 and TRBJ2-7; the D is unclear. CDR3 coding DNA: TGTGCCAGCAGCTTGGACAGTTATAGCTCCTACGAGCAGTACTTC. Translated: CASSLDSYSSYEQYF.